A selection of T cell receptor beta chains follows, all from one sample in a study of T cell responses to AZD1222 COVID-19 vaccine. Sequenced by immunoSEQ multiplex PCR; TCRdb stores in-frame clones only, minus some. This table holds under 150,000 clones, roughly 89% found once. Specimen: peripheral blood, collected on day 0 of AZD1222 vaccination. The source of these receptors is an adult in good health. The CDR3 runs from the conserved cysteine through the conserved F or W. The D gene is left open where the match is weak. A row's size may be missing; if present it is once, few, many or a size class.

D gene	V gene	clone size	J gene	CDR3 protein	CDR3 DNA
.	TRBV29-1	.	TRBJ1-4	CSVHGSPGANEKLFF	TGCAGCGTTCACGGGTCACCTGGGGCTAATGAAAAACTGTTTTTT
.	TRBV28	.	TRBJ1-2	CASSPRDADRTDGYTF	TGTGCCAGCAGTCCCCGGGACGCCGACAGAACTGATGGCTACACCTTC
.	TRBV19	.	TRBJ1-2	CASSIVSGGYGYTF	TGTGCCAGTAGTATAGTGTCCGGGGGCTATGGCTACACCTTC
.	TRBV12-3/TRBV12-4	.	TRBJ1-2	CASSLVVGGYTF	TGTGCCAGCAGTTTAGTGGTTGGTGGCTACACCTTC
.	TRBV7-3	once	TRBJ2-5	CASSITGPQETQYF	TGTGCCAGCAGCATTACCGGGCCTCAAGAGACCCAGTACTTC
.	TRBV29-1	once	TRBJ1-1	CSVHRQELNTEAFF	TGCAGCGTTCATAGACAGGAATTGAACACTGAAGCTTTCTTT
TRBD2	TRBV3-1/TRBV3-2	.	TRBJ2-7	CASSHTFSGGFHYEQYF	TGTGCCAGCAGCCACACCTTTAGCGGGGGGTTTCACTACGAGCAGTACTTC
TRBD1	TRBV2	.	TRBJ2-3	CASETGGTDTQYF	TGTGCCAGCGAAACAGGGGGGACAGATACGCAGTATTTT
.	TRBV6-5	.	TRBJ1-2	CASSYSNTHGYTF	TGTGCCAGCAGTTACTCGAACACGCATGGCTACACCTTC
.	TRBV28	.	TRBJ2-1	CASSLRRPGGGEQFF	TGTGCCAGCAGTTTAAGGAGGCCCGGCGGTGGTGAGCAGTTCTTC
.	TRBV21-1	.	TRBJ1-1	CASSSYRGTEAFF	TGTGCCAGCAGCTCCTACAGGGGCACTGAAGCTTTCTTT